This record looks at one T cell receptor (beta chain) sequence and its context. Its antigen is undetermined. Sequencing used immunoSEQ multiplex PCR; TCRdb keeps in-frame clones, though not all of them. There are several thousand clones in the sample; roughly three quarters occur only once, and approximately 6.3% lies in the top ten. This record comes from a study of chemoradiotherapy in HPV16-positive cancers. Broader study findings: Functional assays defining HPV-specific T cells used only a couple of HPV16-positive patients. During treatment, candidate HPV-specific clones and E7-related motifs expanded in tumor. Better recurrence-free survival went with HPV-responsive T-cell expansion in HPV16-positive patients.

Germline CDR1 SGHRS, CDR2 YFSETQ. The CDR3 is 15 residues long. The V end was cut by 3 bases, the J end by 0 bases, with 10 bases between. Repertoires were sampled repeatedly during chemoradiotherapy. The sequence came from a human donor with HPV-associated anogenital cancer. The sample was tumor tissue, taken from a patient who underwent chemoradiotherapy. The V gene is TRBV5-1, the J gene TRBJ1-3; tentative D call: TRBD1 (6 bases). The CDR3 nucleotides are TGCGCCAGCAGCTCGGGGGCCAGCTCTGGAAACACCATATATTTT. It yields the protein CASSSGASSGNTIYF.